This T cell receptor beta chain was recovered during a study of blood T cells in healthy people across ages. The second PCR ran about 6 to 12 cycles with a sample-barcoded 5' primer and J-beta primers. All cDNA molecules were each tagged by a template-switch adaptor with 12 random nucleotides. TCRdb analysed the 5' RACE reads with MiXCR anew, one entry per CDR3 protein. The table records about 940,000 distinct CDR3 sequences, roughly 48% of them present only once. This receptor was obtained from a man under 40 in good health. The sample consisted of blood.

The CDR3 DNA sequence: TGCAGTGCTCACGGACTAGCGGAGGGGAATGAGCAGTTCTTC. It translates to CSAHGLAEGNEQFF. The V call is TRBV20-1, the J call TRBJ2-1; 10 bases match TRBD2. The V and J ends lost 5 bases and 7 bases, in that order; junction bases with no gene match: 8. From germline, CDR1 is DFQATT and CDR2 SNEGSKA (reference sequence). CDR3 length equals 14 residues.